A single sample gave rise to the 14 T cell receptor beta chains below, sequenced in a study of CD8 T cells in ankylosing spondylitis. Study-level results: A TCR beta motif of several highly homologous variants appeared characteristic of ankylosing spondylitis blood.

MiXCR, applied by TCRdb to the 5' RACE reads, yields one record per CDR3 protein. This sample has around 130,000 distinct CDR3 sequences, with roughly 17% found just once. Their antigens remain unidentified. The source material was blood, either unsorted or a sorted T cell fraction (not recorded which). The receptor set was obtained from a male donor with ankylosing spondylitis.

This clonotype has just a few counts. J is TRBJ2-3 and V is TRBV11-2; 7 bases fit TRBD2. The CDR3 is 17 amino acids. Germline trimming cut 3 bases from V and 5 bases from J; bases unmatched to any gene: 14. Per the germline V gene, CDR1 is SGHAT and CDR2 is FQNNGV. The CDR3 DNA follows: TGTGCCAGCAGCTTTTTAGGAGCGGGAACGTTTATAGATACGCAGTATTTT. It is translated as CASSFLGAGTFIDTQYF.

V and J are TRBV27 and TRBJ2-3; maybe TRBD2 (6 bases). The CDR3 is made up of 16 amino acids. V was clipped by 2 bases and J by 2 bases, with 14 bases between them. Germline CDR1 is MNHEY and CDR2 is SMNVEV (reference sequence). CDR3 in amino acids: CASSLTGATYTDTQYF. As DNA, the CDR3 is TGTGCCAGCAGTTTAACGGGAGCGACTTACACAGATACGCAGTATTTT.

There are a few counts of this clonotype. The genes are TRBV7-9 and TRBJ2-5; TRBD2 agrees at 9 bases. Germline V gene sequence: CDR1 SEHNR, CDR2 FQNEAQ (reference sequence). The trim removed 4 bases at V and 6 bases at J, leaving 12 bases unmatched. CDR3 length equals 16 residues. CDR3 nucleotides: TGTGCCAGCAGCTCTCCTCGCGTAGCGGGAGTAAAGACCCAGTACTTC. Encoded protein: CASSSPRVAGVKTQYF.

This chain joins TRBV7-8 and TRBJ2-3, with 8 bases matching TRBD2. This CDR3 comprises 15 residues. The V gene's germline CDR1 is SGHVS and CDR2 FQNEAQ. J lost 5 bases, V lost 5 bases, and 9 bases had no gene match. In DNA, the CDR3 is TGTGCCAGCAGCGACCGGGCCCGGGGGGGAGATACGCAGTATTTT. Translated, it gives CASSDRARGGDTQYF.

V is TRBV12-3 or TRBV12-4 and J is TRBJ2-1, with 10 bases aligning to TRBD2. After removal of 3 bases from V and 7 bases from J, the junction contained 12 bases not matched to a gene. The CDR3 length is 17 residues. In DNA, the CDR3 is TGTGCCAGCAGTTTGGGGGGGCTAGCGGGAGTAGAGAATGAGCAGTTCTTC. It encodes CASSLGGLAGVENEQFF.

This clonotype has a handful of counts. The V gene is TRBV15, the J gene TRBJ2-7; D not certain. The CDR3 extends over 12 amino acids. The germline V gene encodes CDR1 LNHNV and CDR2 YYDKDF (reference sequence). V lost 1 base to trimming and J lost 7 bases, with 8 bases between them. The DNA of the CDR3 is TGTGCCACCAGCAGAGTTGGGATAGAGCAGTACTTC. Translating it yields CATSRVGIEQYF.

The chain employs TRBV5-8 and TRBJ2-2; D ambiguous. Germline lookup yields CDR1 SGHTS and CDR2 YDEGEE. The CDR3 loop spans 14 amino acids. Trimming shortened V by 1 base and J by 1 base, and 5 bases separated the two germline ends. CDR3 protein: CASSLQQNTGELFF. CDR3 bases: TGTGCCAGCAGCTTGCAACAGAACACCGGGGAGCTGTTTTTT.

In this sample, this clonotype turned up a few times. The J gene is TRBJ2-7, the V gene TRBV20-1; 9 bases agree with TRBD2. Germline CDR1 is DFQATT and CDR2 is SNEGSKA (reference sequence). This CDR3 comprises 15 residues. The junction had 6 bases not matched to a gene; V was cut back by 0 bases and J by 3 bases. The CDR3 spells CSARDLVTSGYEQYF. In DNA form, the CDR3 reads TGCAGTGCTAGAGATCTGGTGACTAGCGGCTACGAGCAGTACTTC.

This rearrangement joins TRBV27 to TRBJ2-7; 11 bases map to TRBD2. The J segment lost 5 bases and the V segment lost 3 bases, leaving 3 bases of the junction unmatched. The CDR3 consists of 14 residues. Germline loops: CDR1 MNHEY, CDR2 SMNVEV (reference sequence). CDR3 loop: CASSFSSGRDEQYF. The CDR3 DNA is TGTGCCAGCAGTTTCAGTAGCGGGAGGGACGAGCAGTACTTC.

This clonotype was seen more than once but under ten times. The V and J genes are TRBV7-2 and TRBJ2-1, with a possible D match to TRBD2 (7 bases). This CDR3 is 19 amino acids long. Trimming left V 0 bases short and J 0 bases short, with 18 bases between. The germline V gene encodes CDR1 SGHTA and CDR2 FQGNSA. CDR3 residues: CASSLALGGRAFSYNEQFF. CDR3 coding DNA: TGTGCCAGCAGCTTAGCGTTGGGGGGGCGGGCCTTCTCCTACAATGAGCAGTTCTTC.

The chain joins TRBV11-3 to TRBJ2-7; D assignment may be TRBD1 or TRBD2 (5 bases each). Deletions cut 5 bases from V and 4 bases from J, with 15 bases between. The CDR3 has 14 residues. CDR1 is SGHNT and CDR2 is YENEEA in the germline V gene. CDR3 bases: TGTGCCAGCAGCCCCCGGGACGGACTTTACGAGCAGTACTTC. Translating gives CASSPRDGLYEQYF.

The chain joins TRBV20-1 to TRBJ2-7; the D gene is possibly TRBD2 (6 bases). Germline loops: CDR1 DFQATT, CDR2 SNEGSKA (reference sequence). V was cut by 0 bases and J by 6 bases, with 15 bases left in between. The CDR3 length is 14 residues. The CDR3 bases are TGCAGTGCTAGAGATGTAGGAGGGGTGAGCGAGCAGTACTTC. This sequence encodes CSARDVGGVSEQYF.

This clonotype was picked up a small number of times. The chain links TRBV5-1 to TRBJ2-3; D is ambiguous. V lost 1 base, J lost 6 bases, and 18 bases lay in between. The CDR3 is 16 amino acids. CDR1 and CDR2 (germline): SGHRS, YFSETQ. The CDR3 bases are TGCGCCAGCAGCTTGTTTTCTAGTCCGAGGTGGGATACGCAGTATTTT. This gives the protein CASSLFSSPRWDTQYF. The full variable domain, its missing parts supplied by reference TRBV5-1 and TRBJ2-3, is KAGVTQTPRYLIKTRGQQVTLSCSPISGHRSVSWYQQTPGQGLQFLFEYFSETQRNKGNFPGRFSGRQFSNSRSEMNVSTLELGDSALYLCASSLFSSPRWDTQYFGPGTRLTVL.

This clonotype was seen a few times. This chain links TRBV7-9 with TRBJ2-1, with 7 bases aligning to TRBD2. CDR1 SEHNR and CDR2 FQNEAQ come from the germline V gene (reference sequence). The ends lost 8 bases at V and 0 bases at J; junction bases unmatched: 4. The CDR3 spans 14 residues. The CDR3 reads CASDLADSYNEQFF. CDR3 nucleotides: TGTGCCAGCGACCTAGCGGACTCCTACAATGAGCAGTTCTTC. The variable domain in full, completed from reference TRBV7-9 and TRBJ2-1, reads DTGVSQNPRHKITKRGQNVTFRCDPISEHNRLYWYRQTLGQGPEFLTYFQNEAQLEKSRLLSDRFSAERPKGSFSTLEIQRTEQGDSAMYLCASDLADSYNEQFFGPGTRLTVL.